The following is a T cell receptor (beta chain) sequence with its context. Clones were read by immunoSEQ multiplex PCR, and TCRdb kept only the in-frame ones, dropping some. The table records around 99,000 clones, 88% of them present only once. The data were taken from a study of blood T cell repertoires in COVID-19. Study-level information: Sites across the United States, Italy and Spain contributed samples from acute and convalescent COVID-19. Sources were T cells, B-cell-depleted T cells, or PBMCs; the material itself was cDNA or gDNA.

This clonotype was sampled from a man aged 50 to 60 with active or convalescent COVID-19. The material sequenced was peripheral blood.

For the CDR3, the DNA is TGTGCCAGCAGTAGACTAGGAGTCCTTACAGGCAATGAGCAGTTCTTC. This sequence encodes CASSRLGVLTGNEQFF. The chain employs TRBV2 and TRBJ2-1, with a weak D call TRBD2 (6 bases). CDR1 and CDR2 (germline): SNHLY, FYNNEI. Trimming left V 5 bases short and J 6 bases short, with 20 bases between. This CDR3 has 16 amino acids.